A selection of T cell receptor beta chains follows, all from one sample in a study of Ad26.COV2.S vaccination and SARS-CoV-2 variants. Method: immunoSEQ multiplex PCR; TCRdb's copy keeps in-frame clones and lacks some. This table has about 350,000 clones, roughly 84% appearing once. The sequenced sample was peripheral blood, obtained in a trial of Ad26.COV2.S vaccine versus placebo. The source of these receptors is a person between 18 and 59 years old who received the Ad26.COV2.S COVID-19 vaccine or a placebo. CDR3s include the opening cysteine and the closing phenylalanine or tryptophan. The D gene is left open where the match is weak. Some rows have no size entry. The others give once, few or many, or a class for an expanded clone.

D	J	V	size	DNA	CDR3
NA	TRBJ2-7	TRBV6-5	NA	TGTGCCAGCAGTTATAGGAGCTCCTACGAGCAGTACTTC	CASSYRSSYEQYF
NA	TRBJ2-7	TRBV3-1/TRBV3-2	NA	TGTGCCAGCAGCCAAGTAACTAACTCCTACGAGCAGTACTTC	CASSQVTNSYEQYF
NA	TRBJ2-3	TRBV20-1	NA	TGCAGTGCTCGCCACTCTTATACGCAGTATTTT	CSARHSYTQYF
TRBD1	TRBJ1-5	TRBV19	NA	TGTGCCAGTAGTATTTCACAGGGGTGGAATCAGCCCCAGCATTTT	CASSISQGWNQPQHF
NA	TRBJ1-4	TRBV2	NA	TGTGCCAGCAGTGAGCGGTTTTTTGGAAGGGTTCAGGAAAAACTGTTTTTT	CASSERFFGRVQEKLFF
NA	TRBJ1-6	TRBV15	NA	TGTGCCACCAGCAACAGCGGCAATTCACCCCTCCACTTT	CATSNSGNSPLHF
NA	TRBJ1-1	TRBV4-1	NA	TGCGCCAGCAGCCCCAGGGAGGTGAACACTGAAGCTTTCTTT	CASSPREVNTEAFF
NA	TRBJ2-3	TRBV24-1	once	TGTGCCACCAGTGATACAGCAGATACGCAGTATTTT	CATSDTADTQYF
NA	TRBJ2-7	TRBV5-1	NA	TGCGCCAGCAGAGTGGCCCCCGCCTACGAGCAGTACTTC	CASRVAPAYEQYF
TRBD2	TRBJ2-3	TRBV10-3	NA	TGTGCCACCGCCTTAGCGGGGGGCACAGATACGCAGTATTTT	CATALAGGTDTQYF
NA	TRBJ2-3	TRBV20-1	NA	TGCAGTGCAGGGCCAGATACGCAGTATTTT	CSAGPDTQYF
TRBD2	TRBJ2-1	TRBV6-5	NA	TGTGCCAGTCGACTAGCGGGGTTCGATGAGCAGTTCTTC	CASRLAGFDEQFF
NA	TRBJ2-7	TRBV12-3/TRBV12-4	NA	TGTGCCAGCAGCTCGGGACGATACTACGAGCAGTACTTC	CASSSGRYYEQYF
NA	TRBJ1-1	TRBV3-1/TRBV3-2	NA	TGTGCCAGCAGCCGTGGTAGGGCTCGAGGGACTCCTGAAGCTTTCTTT	CASSRGRARGTPEAFF
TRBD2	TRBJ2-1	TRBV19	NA	TGTGCCAGTAGTATTTGGGTCCTCCCGACTAGCGGGGGAAGCTCCTACAATGAGCAGTTCTTC	CASSIWVLPTSGGSSYNEQFF